The TCR beta chain under discussion was sequenced for a study of CD8 T cells in ankylosing spondylitis. Findings of the study overall: A TCR beta motif made of about 8 highly homologous variants seemed typical of ankylosing spondylitis blood.

The CDR3 length is 11 residues. CDR1 and CDR2 (germline): MNHEY, SVGAGI. TCRdb itself ran the 5' RACE reads through MiXCR, one entry per CDR3 protein. This repertoire shows 250,000 to 400,000 distinct CDR3 sequences, more than 9% found once; its top ten account for about a tenth. Of note for this clonotype: Its target is not known. A much larger clone differs by one base, so this may be a read error.

This chain uses TRBV6-5 with TRBJ1-1, with 7 bases aligning to TRBD1. The sample was blood, either unsorted or a sorted T cell fraction (not recorded which). This sequence was found in a female donor with ankylosing spondylitis or in good health (not recorded which). The DNA of the CDR3 is TGTGCCAGCAGGACAGGGCCTGAAGGTTTCTTT. Its translation: CASRTGPEGFF.